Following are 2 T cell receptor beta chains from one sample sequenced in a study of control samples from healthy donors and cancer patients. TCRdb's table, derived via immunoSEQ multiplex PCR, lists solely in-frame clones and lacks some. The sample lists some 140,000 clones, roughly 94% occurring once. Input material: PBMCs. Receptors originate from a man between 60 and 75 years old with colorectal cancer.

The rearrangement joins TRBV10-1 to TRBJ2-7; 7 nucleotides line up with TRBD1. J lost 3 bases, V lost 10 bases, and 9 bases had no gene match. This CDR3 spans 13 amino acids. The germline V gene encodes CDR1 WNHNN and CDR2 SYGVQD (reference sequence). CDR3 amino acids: CANSYGTVYEQYF. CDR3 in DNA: TGCGCCAATTCGTACGGGACAGTCTACGAGCAGTACTTC.

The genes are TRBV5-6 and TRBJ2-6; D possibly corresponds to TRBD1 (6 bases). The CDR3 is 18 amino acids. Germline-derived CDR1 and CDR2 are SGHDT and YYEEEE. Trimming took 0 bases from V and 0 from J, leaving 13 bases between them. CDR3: CASSLGGTFDSGANVLTF. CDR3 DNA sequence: TGTGCCAGCAGCTTGGGTGGGACATTCGACTCTGGGGCCAACGTCCTGACTTTC.